This T cell receptor (beta chain) was recorded in a study of blood T cell repertoires in COVID-19. As for the study in general: Acute-phase and convalescent COVID-19 samples originated in the United States, Italy and Spain. The cDNA or gDNA used as material had been derived from T cells, B-cell-depleted T cells, or PBMCs.

Authors' analysis steps: By means of reference gene primer amplification, nucleated cell counts were estimated. The method was immunoSEQ multiplex PCR; TCRdb's version includes in-frame clones alone and lacks a portion of them. For V, J and clone size, that table is used; D and trimming come from the DNA. The sample carries fewer than 75,000 clones, just under 80% recorded once. The CDR3 runs 13 residues. Looked up from germline, CDR1 is SGHTA and CDR2 is FQGTGA. Trimming took off 1 base at V and 12 bases at J, with 13 bases between the two ends. The sequenced sample consisted of peripheral blood. This sequence joins TRBV7-3 and TRBJ2-1; a possible D gene is TRBD2 (6 bases). This clonotype originated in a woman aged 55-75 years with acute or convalescent COVID-19. The CDR3 is CASSLNGAGPQFF. CDR3 bases: TGTGCCAGCAGCTTAAATGGGGCGGGGCCGCAGTTCTTC.